This T cell receptor (beta chain) was identified during a study of blood T cell repertoires in COVID-19. Study background: In each case, the material was cDNA or gDNA derived from T cells, B-cell-depleted T cells, or PBMCs.

Germline CDR1 and CDR2: SGHDT and YYEEEE. The CDR3 is 15 residues long. V was clipped by 2 bases and J by 0 bases, with 12 bases between them. Per the original methods: Quantification of nucleated cells was approximated via reference gene primer amplification. TCRdb keeps only in-frame clones here, not all; method: immunoSEQ multiplex PCR. V, J and clone size were drawn from that table, and D and trimming were deduced from the DNA. The top ten clones hold under 2.5% of a sample with roughly 100,000 clones, 87% of them seen once. Sample: peripheral blood. The V gene is TRBV5-6, the J gene TRBJ2-7; D unresolved. The clonotype originates from a man aged 45-65 years with active COVID-19. The CDR3 sequence: CASSLAPQPSYEQYF. Here the CDR3 DNA reads TGTGCCAGCAGCTTAGCGCCCCAACCCTCCTACGAGCAGTACTTC.